This TCR beta chain was found in a study of blood T cell repertoires in COVID-19. Study background: COVID-19 samples, acute and convalescent, were from the United States, Italy and Spain. The analysed material was cDNA or gDNA that came from T cells, B-cell-depleted T cells, or PBMCs.

Germline V gene sequence: CDR1 SGHAT, CDR2 FQNNGV. The ends were cut back, 5 bases at V and 3 bases at J, with 6 bases in the middle. The CDR3 totals 12 residues. A word on this clone: At the DNA level, this CDR3 is encoded by other sequences in the same sample as well.

Under the authors' procedure: Quantification of nucleated cells was approximated via reference gene primer amplification. Clones were read by immunoSEQ multiplex PCR, and TCRdb kept only the in-frame ones, dropping some. V, J and clone size are those of that table, while D and trimming were read from the DNA. The data show over 85,000 clones, 84% seen once. This TCR was recovered from a man in his forties with active or convalescent COVID-19. The source material was peripheral blood. This chain links TRBV11-2 with TRBJ2-3; D is ambiguous. The CDR3 DNA reads as TGTGCCAGCAGCCCCGGGACAGATACGCAGTATTTT. It codes for CASSPGTDTQYF.